This passage covers 12 T cell receptor beta chains from one sample sequenced in a study of CD8+ T cells in alopecia areata. Sequencing used cDNA as its template, made by extracting RNA and reverse transcribing it. The repertoire was sequenced with immunoSEQ multiplex PCR; TCRdb's copy has only in-frame clones and lacks some. Among approximately 210,000 clones listed, 55% to 70% were seen once. Treatment described: oral pan-JAK inhibitor, 5-10 mg twice daily. This specimen consisted of CD4+ T cells sorted from blood, obtained at week 4, from a patient treated with tofacitinib. The receptor source for this set is a human donor with alopecia areata.

The rearrangement links TRBV6-6 to TRBJ2-6; D is uncertain. This CDR3 region has 16 residues. Germline V gene data show CDR1 as MNHNY and CDR2 as SVGAGI (reference sequence). V dropped 2 bases and J dropped 0 bases, with 8 bases sitting between them. The CDR3 loop is CASSYGRSSGANVLTF. In DNA form, the CDR3 reads TGTGCCAGCAGTTACGGGCGGAGCTCTGGGGCCAACGTCCTGACTTTC.

This clone was seen only once. This chain connects TRBV30 to TRBJ2-3, with 9 bases lining up with TRBD1. The CDR3 contains 15 residues. V was pared by 2 bases and J by 2 bases, with 5 bases of the junction left unmatched. Germline V gene sequence: CDR1 GTSNPN, CDR2 SVGIG (reference sequence). The CDR3 loop is CAWSPDRGITDTQYF. CDR3 nucleotides: TGTGCCTGGAGTCCAGACAGGGGGATCACAGATACGCAGTATTTT.

The sample holds a few counts of this clone. The chain employs TRBV5-1 and TRBJ1-2; D is unresolved. Per the germline V gene, CDR1 is SGHRS and CDR2 is YFSETQ. The ends were cut back, 6 bases at V and 1 base at J, with 13 bases in the middle. The CDR3 is 14 residues long. Written as DNA, the CDR3 is TGCGCCAGCAAGGAATCCGACAATAACTATGGCTACACCTTC. Translated, it gives CASKESDNNYGYTF.

V usage is TRBV7-9 and J usage is TRBJ1-1; weak D call: TRBD1 (5 bases). CDR3 length: 13 amino acids. From germline, CDR1 is SEHNR and CDR2 FQNEAQ (reference sequence). V was trimmed by 5 bases and J by 11 bases, leaving 18 bases between them. CDR3 sequence (DNA): TGTGCCAGCAGCCCGATCCAGGGTGAGTTGGCTTTCTTT. It yields the protein CASSPIQGELAFF.

This clone turned up a few times. The rearrangement uses TRBV4-1 and TRBJ2-1; D gene unclear. This CDR3 contains 17 residues. The V end lost 0 bases, the J end lost 0 bases, and 12 bases lay between the germline ends. Germline assignment: CDR1 MGHRA and CDR2 YSYEKL. CDR3 loop: CASSQEDILSSYNEQFF. CDR3 nucleotide sequence: TGCGCCAGCAGCCAAGAAGACATTTTGAGCTCCTACAATGAGCAGTTCTTC.

The CDR3 protein is CASSSRGGGYNEQFF. Written as DNA, the CDR3 is TGTGCCAGCAGTTCGAGGGGAGGGGGCTACAATGAGCAGTTCTTC. V is TRBV27 and J is TRBJ2-1, with D perhaps matching TRBD2 (7 bases). Looked up from germline, CDR1 is MNHEY and CDR2 is SMNVEV (reference sequence). CDR3 length equals 15 residues. With 4 bases removed from V and 3 bases from J, the gap between germline ends came to 13 bases.

This chain uses TRBV25-1 with TRBJ1-5, with TRBD1 as a possible D gene (5 bases). V was shortened by 5 bases and J by 5 bases, with 10 bases between the two germline ends. The CDR3 totals 13 residues. Germline values: CDR1 MGHDK, CDR2 SYGVNS. The CDR3 DNA reads as TGTGCCAGCAGTCCGGGACGTGATCAGCCCCAGCATTTT. Translating gives CASSPGRDQPQHF.

The sample holds one count of this clone. The V call is TRBV29-1, the J call TRBJ1-5; no firm D call. The length of the CDR3 is 13 residues. In germline, CDR1 is SQVTM, CDR2 ANQGSEA. V dropped 6 bases and J dropped 4 bases, with 13 bases sitting between them. CDR3 DNA sequence: TGCAGCGTATCCGACCGGAATAATCAGCCCCAGCATTTT. Translating it yields CSVSDRNNQPQHF.

In nucleotides, the CDR3 is TGCGCCAGCAGCTTGGGTCAAGCACAAGAGACCCAGTACTTC. This sequence encodes CASSLGQAQETQYF. The rearrangement uses TRBV5-1 and TRBJ2-5; no reliable D call. Per germline, CDR1 SGHRS and CDR2 YFSETQ. The CDR3 runs to 14 residues. Trimming stripped 0 bases from V and 2 bases from J, with 8 bases between.

This clone was observed a few times. The V and J genes are TRBV7-2 and TRBJ2-7, with D possibly matching TRBD2 (5 bases). V was cut by 1 base and J by 2 bases, with 12 bases left in between. There are 15 residues in the CDR3. Germline assignment: CDR1 SGHTA and CDR2 FQGNSA. Here the CDR3 DNA reads TGTGCCAGCAGCTTAGGGGCTAGCCTACCCTACGAGCAGTACTTC. Translating gives CASSLGASLPYEQYF.

V usage is TRBV4-1 and J usage is TRBJ2-4; 10 bases are a match to TRBD2. CDR1 and CDR2 (germline): MGHRA, YSYEKL. There are 17 residues in the CDR3. Germline trimming cut 2 bases from V and 3 bases from J; bases unmatched to any gene: 7. CDR3 nucleotide sequence: TGCGCCAGCAGCCAACACAGCGGGGGGGCCTTCAAAAACATTCAGTACTTC. Translating gives CASSQHSGGAFKNIQYF.

The chain has TRBV11-2 and TRBJ1-6; D possibly corresponds to TRBD1 (5 bases). This CDR3 has 15 residues. Between the trimmed V and J ends, which lost 8 bases and 7 bases, there was a span of 18 bases. Germline loops: CDR1 SGHAT, CDR2 FQNNGV. CDR3 sequence reads: CASHRRSVPNSPLHF. CDR3 in DNA: TGTGCCAGCCACAGGCGAAGCGTTCCAAATTCACCCCTCCACTTT.